What follows are 9 T cell receptor beta chains derived from one specimen sequenced in a study of blood T cell repertoires in COVID-19. Some clones are missing from TCRdb's copy, which holds only in-frame ones; the method was immunoSEQ multiplex PCR. This repertoire shows about 490,000 clones, 80% to 90% found once; its top ten account for 3% to 4%. Input material: peripheral blood. Receptor source: a human donor in a cohort sampled during active COVID-19.

The rearrangement links TRBV11-1 to TRBJ2-4; TRBD2 agrees at 11 bases. V gave up 1 base and J gave up 6 bases; unmatched junction bases: 5. CDR3 length: 16 amino acids. Per the germline V gene, CDR1 is SGHAT and CDR2 is FQDESV (reference sequence). The CDR3 DNA reads TGTGCCAGCAGCTTAGTAGCGGGAGGGCCTGTAAACATTCAGTACTTC. It specifies CASSLVAGGPVNIQYF.

The gene calls are TRBV7-9 and TRBJ1-6; no clear D gene. CDR3 length: 14 amino acids. Germline CDR1 and CDR2: SEHNR and FQNEAQ (reference sequence). Trimming left V 0 bases short and J 10 bases short, with 10 bases between. The CDR3 is CASSLAPEPSPLHF. The CDR3 region has the DNA TGTGCCAGCAGCTTAGCGCCGGAGCCATCACCCCTCCACTTT.

V and J are TRBV30 and TRBJ1-5; a weak D match, TRBD1 (6 bases). V lost 7 bases to trimming and J lost 7 bases, with 26 bases between them. The germline V gene has CDR1 GTSNPN and CDR2 SVGIG (reference sequence). The CDR3 totals 16 residues. DNA for the CDR3: TGTGCCTCTTATTCGGGACACATAAATAGTGGGCAGCCCCAGCATTTT. Residues: CASYSGHINSGQPQHF. The variable domain in full, completed from reference TRBV30 and TRBJ1-5, reads SQTIHQWPATLVQPVGSPLSLECTVEGTSNPNLYWYRQAAGRGLQLLFYSVGIGQISSEVPQNLSASRPQDRQFILSSKKLLLSDSGFYLCASYSGHINSGQPQHFGDGTRLSIL.

V gene TRBV3-1 (or the pseudogene TRBV3-2) combines with J gene TRBJ2-2, with D perhaps matching TRBD1 (5 bases). Deletions cut 4 bases from V and 1 base from J, with 10 bases between. The CDR3 has 15 residues. Germline lookup yields CDR1 LGHDT and CDR2 YNNKEL (reference sequence). CDR3 nucleotide sequence: TGTGCCAGCAGCCCCAGGGAAAAGAACACCGGGGAGCTGTTTTTT. Translating it yields CASSPREKNTGELFF.

The chain employs TRBV10-1 and TRBJ1-5; 12 bases line up with TRBD1. Trimming at V came to 6 bases and at J to 5 bases, leaving 5 bases not matched to a gene. The CDR3 runs 15 residues. Germline loops: CDR1 WNHNN, CDR2 SYGVQD (reference sequence). The CDR3 coding sequence is TGCGCCAGCAGCGGGGACAGGGGGCTCGATCAGCCCCAGCATTTT. This sequence encodes CASSGDRGLDQPQHF.

The chain uses TRBV9 and TRBJ2-1; 7 bases fit TRBD2. The V segment lost 0 bases and the J segment 1 base; nucleotides outside the gene matches: 7. This CDR3 comprises 17 residues. Germline values: CDR1 SGDLS, CDR2 YYNGEE. The CDR3 DNA follows: TGTGCCAGCAGCGTAGAAGGGGTAGCGGGTTCCTACAATGAGCAGTTCTTC. The encoded protein is CASSVEGVAGSYNEQFF. The whole variable domain, filled in from reference TRBV9 and TRBJ2-1, reads DSGVTQTPKHLITATGQRVTLRCSPRSGDLSVYWYQQSLDQGLQFLIQYYNGEERAKGNILERFSAQQFPDLHSELNLSSLELGDSALYFCASSVEGVAGSYNEQFFGPGTRLTVL.

This chain connects TRBV12-3 or TRBV12-4 to TRBJ2-7, with D unresolved. V lost 4 bases to trimming and J lost 2 bases, with 9 bases between them. This CDR3 comprises 13 residues. The CDR3 protein is CASSSTYPYEQYF. CDR3 in DNA: TGTGCCAGCAGTTCGACATACCCCTACGAGCAGTACTTC.

To note about this clone: A junction boundary mismatches the germline segment, possibly from a read error. The chain uses TRBV7-7 and TRBJ2-1; D might be TRBD2 (5 bases). Germline values: CDR1 SSHAT, CDR2 FNYEAQ (reference sequence). The CDR3 sequence is 15 residues long. The CDR3 bases are TGTGCTAGCAGCCCCAAGGACTCCCGGTCGAATGAGCAGTTCTTC. As protein: CASSPKDSRSNEQFF.

With respect to this clone: The sample has other DNA sequences that encode this CDR3 too. The rearrangement uses TRBV2 and TRBJ2-5, with 7 bases fitting TRBD1. Looked up from germline, CDR1 is SNHLY and CDR2 is FYNNEI. The CDR3 is made up of 13 amino acids. After removal of 5 bases from V and 2 bases from J, the junction contained 2 bases not matched to a gene. The CDR3 protein is CASSRDSQETQYF. CDR3 sequence (DNA): TGTGCCAGCAGTCGGGACAGTCAAGAGACCCAGTACTTC.